The rows below give T cell receptor beta chains drawn from one sample of a study of response to subunit inactivated influenza vaccine. One entry per CDR3 protein, called by TCRdb with MiXCR from the RT-PCR reads. Here the sample spans just under 250,000 distinct CDR3 sequences, less than 15% being singletons. The input for sequencing was non-naive T cells sorted from PBMCs, taken approximately 15 days before vaccination. These receptors were taken from a middle-aged man who received an inactivated influenza vaccine. Each CDR3 is given without its conserved first and last residue.

len	v_gene	j_gene	CDR3aa
15	TRBV5-1	TRBJ2-3	ASSLNQRAYNTDTQY
14	TRBV6-2/TRBV6-3	TRBJ2-1	ASSSMTSKGWSEQF
15	TRBV19	TRBJ2-3	ASSASSASDYADTQY
11	TRBV10-3	TRBJ2-7	AARGTSGYEQY
14	TRBV10-3	TRBJ2-2	AISSRTGQNTGELF
11	TRBV20-1	TRBJ2-1	SASSQYYNEQF
10	TRBV6-2/TRBV6-3	TRBJ2-2	ASSRNTGELF
13	TRBV20-1	TRBJ1-5	SATSGWWWNQPQH
13	TRBV3-1	TRBJ2-7	ASSHPGTGMGEQY
14	TRBV5-1	TRBJ2-2	ASSSMTGGHTGELF
10	TRBV10-3	TRBJ2-3	AISRNTDTQY
12	TRBV6-5	TRBJ2-7	ASSYRDRNYEQY
14	TRBV10-3	TRBJ1-2	AISESNGVNTRGYT
10	TRBV10-3	TRBJ1-4	ATGGDDEKLF
12	TRBV12-3/TRBV12-4	TRBJ2-4	ASSSRDAKNIQY
10	TRBV20-1	TRBJ2-1	SATDVNNEQF
13	TRBV5-1	TRBJ2-5	ASSLAGTGAETQY